Shown below are 14 T cell receptor beta chains from a single sample sequenced in a study of blood T cells in healthy people across ages. Sample-barcoded 5' priming and a J-beta primer mix drove a second PCR of about 7 to 11 cycles. TCRdb reprocessed the 5' RACE reads via MiXCR and lists one record per CDR3 protein. The repertoire holds more than 550,000 distinct CDR3 sequences, with approximately 21% as singletons. The material sequenced was blood. The receptors were sampled from an older man in good health.

The table lists this clonotype with a count of one. The rearrangement joins TRBV20-1 to TRBJ2-7; D remains unclear. The V gene's germline CDR1 is DFQATT and CDR2 SNEGSKA (reference sequence). The CDR3 consists of 13 residues. V was shortened by 0 bases and J by 7 bases, with 13 bases between the two germline ends. The CDR3 region is CSARDRGGREQYF. The CDR3 DNA is TGCAGTGCTAGAGATCGCGGTGGGCGGGAGCAGTACTTC.

The chain couples TRBV20-1 to TRBJ1-5; D is unclear. V was clipped by 3 bases and J by 1 base, with 10 bases between them. This CDR3 spans 14 amino acids. CDR1 is DFQATT, CDR2 SNEGSKA, per germline (reference sequence). CDR3 sequence: CSARDPGSNQPQHF. The CDR3 bases are TGCAGTGCTAGGGATCCGGGAAGCAATCAGCCCCAGCATTTT.

This clonotype has only a few counts. The chain employs TRBV4-2 and TRBJ1-2; TRBD1 matches 12 bases. The germline V gene has CDR1 LGHNA and CDR2 YNFKEQ. V was pared by 1 base and J by 4 bases, with 4 bases of the junction left unmatched. This CDR3 region has 16 residues. CDR3 sequence reads: CASSQGRDRGPYGYTF. The CDR3 bases are TGTGCCAGCAGCCAAGGGAGGGACAGGGGGCCCTATGGCTACACCTTC.

The chain is built from TRBV3-1 and TRBJ2-7; D is undetermined. The germline V and J ends were trimmed by 4 bases and 4 bases, with 14 bases remaining between them. Germline V gene lookup returns CDR1 LGHDT and CDR2 YNNKEL (reference sequence). This CDR3 comprises 14 residues. The CDR3 DNA sequence: TGTGCCAGCAGCCTCTCGCCCCTTAAGTACGAGCAGTACTTC. This encodes CASSLSPLKYEQYF.

The chain couples TRBV28 to TRBJ2-3; 7 nucleotides match TRBD1. V was clipped by 3 bases and J by 3 bases; unmatched bases: 3. This CDR3 region has 14 residues. The germline V gene has CDR1 MDHEN and CDR2 SYDVKM. The CDR3 spells CASSLGQQTDTQYF. The CDR3 region has the DNA TGTGCCAGCAGTTTGGGACAGCAAACAGATACGCAGTATTTT.

This clonotype has a count of ten or more. CDR3 nucleotides: TGTGCCAGCAGCGAGGGGAAATCCGAGCAGTTCTTC. Residues: CASSEGKSEQFF. V and J are TRBV12-3 or TRBV12-4 and TRBJ2-1; the D gene could be TRBD1 or TRBD2 (5 bases each). The CDR3 loop spans 12 amino acids. V was shortened by 6 bases and J by 10 bases, with 13 bases between the two germline ends.

This clonotype was counted a few times. The rearrangement joins TRBV7-2 to TRBJ2-1; the D is unclear. In germline, CDR1 is SGHTA, CDR2 FQGNSA. The CDR3 is 16 amino acids. Deletions cut 2 bases from V and 9 bases from J, with 20 bases between. CDR3 DNA sequence: TGTGCCAGCAGCTTATGGGGAACTCTCTCTACGATTGAGCAGTTCTTC. It encodes CASSLWGTLSTIEQFF.

This clonotype occurred a few times. The V call is TRBV30, the J call TRBJ1-3; D is possibly TRBD1 (5 bases). Germline V gene sequence: CDR1 GTSNPN, CDR2 SVGIG (reference sequence). The CDR3 contains 13 residues. With 1 base removed from V and 5 bases from J, the gap between germline ends came to 9 bases. CDR3 region: CAWSAGLRNTIYF. In DNA, the CDR3 is TGTGCCTGGAGTGCAGGGTTGAGAAACACCATATATTTT.

This clonotype was seen only a few times. The gene calls are TRBV3-1 and TRBJ2-1, with 7 positions matching TRBD1. The CDR3 totals 15 residues. The germline V gene has CDR1 LGHDT and CDR2 YNNKEL (reference sequence). Trimming removed 6 bases from V and 3 bases from J; junction bases left unmatched: 8. The CDR3 loop reads CASRLRTGGYNEQFF. CDR3 DNA: TGTGCCAGCAGACTCCGGACAGGTGGCTACAATGAGCAGTTCTTC.

In its sample, this clonotype was seen a few times. The rearrangement links TRBV12-3 or TRBV12-4 to TRBJ1-2, with 7 nucleotides matching TRBD1. The J segment lost 9 bases and the V segment lost 3 bases, leaving 4 bases of the junction unmatched. This CDR3 comprises 12 residues. Here the CDR3 DNA reads TGTGCCAGCAGTTTTCAACAGGGGAGCTACACCTTC. Translated, it gives CASSFQQGSYTF.

The J gene is TRBJ2-3, the V gene TRBV12-3 or TRBV12-4; a weak D match, TRBD1 (5 bases). V was trimmed by 5 bases and J by 5 bases, leaving 20 bases between them. The CDR3 is 16 residues long. This CDR3 reads CASSLQGIGFIDTQYF. The DNA of the CDR3 is TGTGCCAGCAGTCTCCAGGGTATAGGGTTCATAGATACGCAGTATTTT.

The V and J genes are TRBV20-1 and TRBJ2-5; tentatively, D is TRBD2 (5 bases). TRBJ2-1 explains the end of the DNA better; the J call may be wrong. Germline V gives CDR1 DFQATT, CDR2 SNEGSKA (reference sequence). This CDR3 spans 11 amino acids. CDR3 DNA: TGCAGTGCTAGGTGGGAGAATGAGCAGTTCTTC. Translating gives CSARWENEQFF.

This clonotype was counted at least ten times. The rearrangement joins TRBV10-3 to TRBJ2-1; 14 bases agree with TRBD2. The CDR3 sequence is 15 residues long. The junction had 2 bases not matched to a gene; V was cut back by 6 bases and J by 4 bases. CDR1 is ENHRY, CDR2 SYGVKD, per germline. CDR3 coding DNA: TGTGCCATCAGCGGGACTAGCGGGAGTTACAATGAGCAGTTCTTC. Translated: CAISGTSGSYNEQFF.

This clonotype was picked up a small number of times. One junction end does not reproduce the germline sequence, and a read error may be involved. This chain connects TRBV12-3 or TRBV12-4 to TRBJ2-5, with 8 bases lining up with TRBD1. This CDR3 contains 15 residues. CDR3 in DNA: TGTGCCAGCAGTCCACCTCTCCAGGGGGCTGGTTTTCAGCTCTTC. Translating it yields CASSPPLQGAGFQLF.